This passage covers 2 T cell receptor beta chains from one sample sequenced in a study of patients and donors after allogeneic stem cell transplantation. TCRdb reanalysed the RT-PCR reads using MiXCR and keeps one entry per CDR3 protein. The sample gives roughly 960,000 distinct CDR3 sequences, approximately 19% of which show up once; 6% is in the top ten. The sequencing sample was made of blood, either unsorted or a sorted T cell fraction (not recorded which). The receptor source for this set is a human donor who was either an allogeneic HSCT recipient or a stem cell or donor lymphocyte infusion donor (not recorded which). It is not recorded whose cells these are; they may come from a transplant donor.

The chain uses TRBV7-3 and TRBJ2-3, with D perhaps matching TRBD2 (6 bases). Germline CDR1 is SGHTA and CDR2 is FQGTGA. The CDR3 is 14 residues long. Trimming stripped 5 bases from V and 2 bases from J, with 11 bases between. DNA of the CDR3: TGTGCCAGCAGCGATAGCGGATTCACAGATACGCAGTATTTT. Translation: CASSDSGFTDTQYF.

This clonotype showed up many times. This chain joins TRBV5-1 and TRBJ2-7; D is perhaps TRBD2 (5 bases). V lost 2 bases, J lost 0 bases, and 9 bases lay in between. The CDR3 loop spans 14 amino acids. Germline lookup yields CDR1 SGHRS and CDR2 YFSETQ. In nucleotides, the CDR3 is TGCGCCAGCAGCTTCGAGGGATCCTCCTACGAGCAGTACTTC. Translating gives CASSFEGSSYEQYF.